This is a list of T cell receptor beta chains from one sample in a study of cytomegalovirus exposure and HLA in healthy donors. Method: immunoSEQ multiplex PCR; TCRdb's copy keeps in-frame clones and lacks some. The repertoire holds 60,000 to 65,000 clones, 95% seen once, with 5.5% to 7.5% in the top ten. The source material was PBMCs. The receptors stem from a woman under 30 in good health and CMV-seropositive. The CDR3 runs from the conserved cysteine through the conserved F or W. D genes are given only for firm matches. Size is stated for part of the rows, as once, few or many counts, or as a class when the clone is expanded.

j_gene: TRBJ1-1; abundance: .; v_gene: TRBV9; d_gene: TRBD1; CDR3nt: TGTGCCAGCAGCCCCCGACAGGGGAACACTGAAGCTTTCTTT; CDR3aa: CASSPRQGNTEAFF
j_gene: TRBJ2-1; abundance: .; v_gene: TRBV5-1; d_gene: .; CDR3nt: TGCGCCAGCAGCTTGGAACTAGCAGCCTACAATGAGCAGTTCTTC; CDR3aa: CASSLELAAYNEQFF
j_gene: TRBJ1-3; abundance: .; v_gene: TRBV5-1; d_gene: .; CDR3nt: TGCGCCAGCAGCTTGCTATTCTCGGAGCGCTCTGGAAACACCATATATTTT; CDR3aa: CASSLLFSERSGNTIYF
j_gene: TRBJ1-1; abundance: once; v_gene: TRBV5-1; d_gene: TRBD1; CDR3nt: TGCGCCAGCAGCTTCGGGTTTCAGGGGGGAACTGAAGCTTTCTTT; CDR3aa: CASSFGFQGGTEAFF
j_gene: TRBJ2-1; abundance: .; v_gene: TRBV9; d_gene: .; CDR3nt: TGTGCCAGCAGCGCCCGGGGGGCCGTCGGCTCCAATGAGCAGTTCTTC; CDR3aa: CASSARGAVGSNEQFF
j_gene: TRBJ2-1; abundance: .; v_gene: TRBV11-3; d_gene: .; CDR3nt: TGTGCCAGCAGCTTAGGTATCGGGAGCACCTACAATGAGCAGTTCTTC; CDR3aa: CASSLGIGSTYNEQFF
j_gene: TRBJ1-2; abundance: .; v_gene: TRBV2; d_gene: .; CDR3nt: TGTGCCAGCAGGTACAGGGCCTCCAACTATGGCTACACCTTC; CDR3aa: CASRYRASNYGYTF
j_gene: TRBJ2-1; abundance: .; v_gene: TRBV28; d_gene: .; CDR3nt: TGTGCCAGCAGCCCACAGCGGGTTAAGTTGGATGAGCAGTTCTTC; CDR3aa: CASSPQRVKLDEQFF
j_gene: TRBJ1-1; abundance: .; v_gene: TRBV29-1; d_gene: .; CDR3nt: TGCAGCGTTCACTTCGGCGGAAACACTGAAGCTTTCTTT; CDR3aa: CSVHFGGNTEAFF
j_gene: TRBJ2-2; abundance: .; v_gene: TRBV5-1; d_gene: .; CDR3nt: TGCGCCAGCAGCTCTGGGACTTCTATAACCGGGGAGCTGTTTTTT; CDR3aa: CASSSGTSITGELFF
j_gene: TRBJ2-1; abundance: .; v_gene: TRBV27; d_gene: TRBD2; CDR3nt: TGTGCCAGCAGGCCCTCGCGGGGGGCCTTGGGTTACAATGAGCAGTTCTTC; CDR3aa: CASRPSRGALGYNEQFF
j_gene: TRBJ2-5; abundance: .; v_gene: TRBV28; d_gene: TRBD2; CDR3nt: TGTGCCAGCAGTTTATTGGGGGAGGGCCGGGAGACCCAGTACTTC; CDR3aa: CASSLLGEGRETQYF
j_gene: TRBJ2-2; abundance: .; v_gene: TRBV27; d_gene: .; CDR3nt: TGTGCCAGCAGTTTTGAGGGCACCGGGGAGCTGTTTTTT; CDR3aa: CASSFEGTGELFF
j_gene: TRBJ2-6; abundance: few; v_gene: TRBV5-5; d_gene: .; CDR3nt: TGTGCCAGCAGCCTAGACAGCTCTGGGGCCAACGTCCTGACTTTC; CDR3aa: CASSLDSSGANVLTF
j_gene: TRBJ2-7; abundance: .; v_gene: TRBV19; d_gene: .; CDR3nt: TGTGCCAGTAGTAGAACAGGGACCGAGCAGTACTTC; CDR3aa: CASSRTGTEQYF
j_gene: TRBJ1-5; abundance: .; v_gene: TRBV19; d_gene: .; CDR3nt: TGTGCCAGTAGTATCGACTCCACTAATCAGCCCCAGCATTTT; CDR3aa: CASSIDSTNQPQHF
j_gene: TRBJ2-2; abundance: .; v_gene: TRBV7-7; d_gene: TRBD2; CDR3nt: TGTGCCAGCAGCAATACCGGGACTAGCCTACCCGGGGAGCTGTTTTTT; CDR3aa: CASSNTGTSLPGELFF
j_gene: TRBJ2-7; abundance: .; v_gene: TRBV5-1; d_gene: TRBD2; CDR3nt: TGCGCCAGCAGCTCTATAGCGGGAGGAGGCTACGAGCAGTACTTC; CDR3aa: CASSSIAGGGYEQYF
j_gene: TRBJ1-5; abundance: .; v_gene: TRBV6-5; d_gene: .; CDR3nt: TGTGCCAGCAGTTTTCACCAAGGCAGGCAGCCCCAGCATTTT; CDR3aa: CASSFHQGRQPQHF
j_gene: TRBJ2-1; abundance: .; v_gene: TRBV30; d_gene: TRBD2; CDR3nt: TGTGCCTGGAGTACTACCCCTAGGGCTAGCGGGAGGGGCAGTGAGCAGTTCTTC; CDR3aa: CAWSTTPRASGRGSEQFF
j_gene: TRBJ2-7; abundance: .; v_gene: TRBV29-1; d_gene: TRBD1; CDR3nt: TGCAGCGTTGAAGGGGACAGGGGATCCTACGAGCAGTACTTC; CDR3aa: CSVEGDRGSYEQYF
j_gene: TRBJ2-3; abundance: .; v_gene: TRBV9; d_gene: .; CDR3nt: TGTGCCAGCAGCCCGGGGGACGTCACAGATACGCAGTATTTT; CDR3aa: CASSPGDVTDTQYF
j_gene: TRBJ1-2; abundance: .; v_gene: TRBV29-1; d_gene: TRBD1; CDR3nt: TGCAGCGTCACACCAGACAGGGGAGGTGGCTACACCTTC; CDR3aa: CSVTPDRGGGYTF
j_gene: TRBJ2-3; abundance: .; v_gene: TRBV7-9; d_gene: TRBD2; CDR3nt: TGTGCCAGCAGCCATAGCGGGAGTTTTACAGATACGCAGTATTTT; CDR3aa: CASSHSGSFTDTQYF
j_gene: TRBJ1-1; abundance: .; v_gene: TRBV27; d_gene: TRBD1; CDR3nt: TGTGCCAGCAGTTTATCGTCGACAGGGGAAGCTTTCTTT; CDR3aa: CASSLSSTGEAFF
j_gene: TRBJ1-2; abundance: .; v_gene: TRBV30; d_gene: .; CDR3nt: TGTGCCTGGAGGGTCCCCCGCGGCGGCTATGGCTACACCTTC; CDR3aa: CAWRVPRGGYGYTF
j_gene: TRBJ2-5; abundance: .; v_gene: TRBV5-6; d_gene: .; CDR3nt: TGTGCCAGCAGTAGATCGCAAGAGACCCAGTACTTC; CDR3aa: CASSRSQETQYF
j_gene: TRBJ2-2; abundance: .; v_gene: TRBV10-3; d_gene: TRBD2; CDR3nt: TGTGCCACCGGAGGACTAGCCGTTTCCGGGGAGCTGTTTTTT; CDR3aa: CATGGLAVSGELFF
j_gene: TRBJ1-2; abundance: .; v_gene: TRBV7-9; d_gene: TRBD1; CDR3nt: TGTGCCAGCAGCTCCAACATAGGACAGGGGGTCTACACCTTC; CDR3aa: CASSSNIGQGVYTF
j_gene: TRBJ1-2; abundance: .; v_gene: TRBV9; d_gene: TRBD1; CDR3nt: TGTGCCAGCAGCGTTTCGCCTCTGACAGGGACGGGGGTTGGCTACACCTTC; CDR3aa: CASSVSPLTGTGVGYTF
j_gene: TRBJ1-5; abundance: .; v_gene: TRBV6-7; d_gene: .; CDR3nt: TGTGCCAGCAGTTACTCGACGCGGACAGTTTATAATCAGCCCCAGCATTTT; CDR3aa: CASSYSTRTVYNQPQHF
j_gene: TRBJ2-1; abundance: .; v_gene: TRBV7-9; d_gene: TRBD2; CDR3nt: TGTGCCAGCAGTGGAACTAGCGGTCGGAGAACGAATGAGCAGTTCTTC; CDR3aa: CASSGTSGRRTNEQFF
j_gene: TRBJ1-2; abundance: .; v_gene: TRBV29-1; d_gene: TRBD1; CDR3nt: TGCAGCGTTATGACAGGGGGCGCAAGGGGCTACACCTTC; CDR3aa: CSVMTGGARGYTF
j_gene: TRBJ1-2; abundance: .; v_gene: TRBV14; d_gene: .; CDR3nt: TGTGCCAGCAGCTCCGGGACAAGTTATGGCTACACCTTC; CDR3aa: CASSSGTSYGYTF
j_gene: TRBJ1-5; abundance: .; v_gene: TRBV13; d_gene: .; CDR3nt: TGTGCCAGCAGCTTAGGTGCGGGGAATCAGCCCCAGCATTTT; CDR3aa: CASSLGAGNQPQHF
j_gene: TRBJ2-5; abundance: .; v_gene: TRBV7-7; d_gene: .; CDR3nt: TGTGCCAGCAGCGTCGGGACGCCCAGGGGAGAGACCCAGTACTTC; CDR3aa: CASSVGTPRGETQYF
j_gene: TRBJ2-5; abundance: .; v_gene: TRBV30; d_gene: TRBD1; CDR3nt: TGTGCCTGGAGTGCAGGGGGCGGGATCGAGGAAGAGACCCAGTACTTC; CDR3aa: CAWSAGGGIEEETQYF
j_gene: TRBJ2-5; abundance: .; v_gene: TRBV11-2; d_gene: .; CDR3nt: TGTGCCAGCAGCTTGGAGGGGTTGGGCCAAGAGACCCAGTACTTC; CDR3aa: CASSLEGLGQETQYF
j_gene: TRBJ2-5; abundance: once; v_gene: TRBV2; d_gene: TRBD2; CDR3nt: TGTGCCAGCAGTGAAAGGCTAGCGGAGAGGAGGGAGACCCAGTACTTC; CDR3aa: CASSERLAERRETQYF
j_gene: TRBJ2-7; abundance: .; v_gene: TRBV2; d_gene: TRBD2; CDR3nt: TGTGCCAGCGACGTAGGGCGGGGGGGCGTCGAGCAGTACTTC; CDR3aa: CASDVGRGGVEQYF
j_gene: TRBJ1-1; abundance: .; v_gene: TRBV10-2; d_gene: .; CDR3nt: TGCGCCAGCAGTGTAGACCCAAGAGGGAACACTGAAGCTTTCTTT; CDR3aa: CASSVDPRGNTEAFF
j_gene: TRBJ1-2; abundance: .; v_gene: TRBV6-1; d_gene: .; CDR3nt: TGTGCCAGCAGCATAAACAGGGAGAGGATCTATGGCTACACCTTC; CDR3aa: CASSINRERIYGYTF
j_gene: TRBJ2-1; abundance: .; v_gene: TRBV5-4; d_gene: TRBD2; CDR3nt: TGTGCCAGCAGGCCCGGATCTAGCGGGGGGTACTCCTACAATGAGCAGTTCTTC; CDR3aa: CASRPGSSGGYSYNEQFF
j_gene: TRBJ2-1; abundance: .; v_gene: TRBV7-9; d_gene: .; CDR3nt: TGTGCCAGCAGCCAGGGGTTGGAGCAGTTCTTC; CDR3aa: CASSQGLEQFF
j_gene: TRBJ2-3; abundance: once; v_gene: TRBV29-1; d_gene: TRBD2; CDR3nt: TGCACCGGAGGGGTAGCGGGGGGAAACACAGATACGCAGTATTTT; CDR3aa: CTGGVAGGNTDTQYF
j_gene: TRBJ1-2; abundance: .; v_gene: TRBV2; d_gene: .; CDR3nt: TGTGCCAGCCCCCTCGGGGACACCTATGGCTACACCTTC; CDR3aa: CASPLGDTYGYTF
j_gene: TRBJ1-2; abundance: .; v_gene: TRBV9; d_gene: TRBD1; CDR3nt: TGTGCCAGCAGCGACGGGACAGGGGGCGACTATGGCTACACCTTC; CDR3aa: CASSDGTGGDYGYTF
j_gene: TRBJ2-5; abundance: .; v_gene: TRBV19; d_gene: TRBD1; CDR3nt: TGTGCCAGTAGTGCCACAGGGGGCGCGGAGACCCAGTACTTC; CDR3aa: CASSATGGAETQYF
j_gene: TRBJ1-3; abundance: .; v_gene: TRBV11-2; d_gene: .; CDR3nt: TGTGCCAGCAGGTCAAAAGGGGAAGTGGGAGGAAACACCATATATTTT; CDR3aa: CASRSKGEVGGNTIYF
j_gene: TRBJ1-2; abundance: .; v_gene: TRBV9; d_gene: .; CDR3nt: TGTGCCAGCAGCGTAGCTAAGGGGAGGGCTAACTATGGCTACACCTTC; CDR3aa: CASSVAKGRANYGYTF
j_gene: TRBJ1-4; abundance: .; v_gene: TRBV5-6; d_gene: .; CDR3nt: TGTGCCAGCAGCAAGGAATTGGACAGTAACTTTGAAAAACTGTTTTTT; CDR3aa: CASSKELDSNFEKLFF
j_gene: TRBJ2-7; abundance: few; v_gene: TRBV20-1; d_gene: .; CDR3nt: TGCAGTGCTAGCCACTCCTACGAGCAGTACTTC; CDR3aa: CSASHSYEQYF
j_gene: TRBJ1-5; abundance: .; v_gene: TRBV13; d_gene: .; CDR3nt: TGTGCCAGCAGCAAGGGGTTGCAGCCCCAGCATTTT; CDR3aa: CASSKGLQPQHF
j_gene: TRBJ2-3; abundance: .; v_gene: TRBV28; d_gene: TRBD2; CDR3nt: TGTGCCAGCAGTTTAGTCGTGGGACTAGCGGGGGAGGGGACAGATACGCAGTATTTT; CDR3aa: CASSLVVGLAGEGTDTQYF